These 8 T cell receptor beta chains were all obtained from the same sample, sequenced in a study of metastatic and nonmetastatic thyroid tumors (dated by TCRdb to about 2020). Preparation of the library involved PCR. TCRdb shows the sequencer as Illumina HiSeq 4000. TCRdb took the public reads, trimmed them with fastp at Q25, ran MiXCR for clone calling and kept in-frame beta chains. A total of 15,000 or so clones appear in this sample, 3.5% to 4.5% of them only once. 20% to 30% of the sample goes to the ten largest clones. Before undergoing thyroid surgery, none of the patients had been given any kind of treatment. What was sequenced was tumor tissue. The receptors come from a female donor with papillary thyroid cancer or a benign thyroid nodule (not recorded which). Some clones in this sample may be carry-over from other donors' samples.

This clone was counted a few times. J is TRBJ1-5 and V is TRBV19; D gene unclear. The CDR3 is 15 amino acids. Trimming stripped 3 bases from V and 4 bases from J, with 13 bases between. Germline CDR1 reads LNHDA; CDR2 reads SQIVND (reference sequence). CDR3 residues: CASSMTPGKNQPQHF. CDR3 DNA: TGTGCCAGTAGTATGACCCCGGGAAAAAATCAGCCCCAGCATTTT.

This clone has only a few counts. The chain joins TRBV7-9 to TRBJ1-2; 7 bases fit TRBD1. CDR1 and CDR2 from the germline V gene are SEHNR and FQNEAQ (reference sequence). The CDR3 loop spans 15 amino acids. The V segment lost 5 bases and the J segment 2 bases; nucleotides outside the gene matches: 8. CDR3 sequence: CASSGRQGANYGYTF. The DNA of the CDR3 is TGTGCCAGCAGCGGTAGACAGGGCGCCAACTATGGCTACACCTTC. The full variable domain, in which reference TRBV7-9 and TRBJ1-2 provide the parts outside the CDR3, is DTGVSQNPRHKITKRGQNVTFRCDPISEHNRLYWYRQTLGQGPEFLTYFQNEAQLEKSRLLSDRFSAERPKGSFSTLEIQRTEQGDSAMYLCASSGRQGANYGYTFGSGTRLTVV.

This clone was picked up a small number of times. The CDR3 nucleotides read TGTGCCAGCTACCGGGACAGACTACTACCTGAAGCTTTCTTT. Translated: CASYRDRLLPEAFF. The chain recombines TRBV6-2 or TRBV6-3 with TRBJ1-1; 7 positions match TRBD1. The CDR3 extends over 14 amino acids. The V and J ends lost 8 bases and 6 bases, in that order; junction bases with no gene match: 12. Germline V gene sequence: CDR1 MNHEY, CDR2 SVGEGT.

The chain is built from TRBV7-2 and TRBJ2-7, with a weak D call TRBD2 (5 bases). The CDR3 covers 14 residues. In germline, CDR1 is SGHTA, CDR2 FQGNSA. With 6 bases removed from V and 2 bases from J, the gap between germline ends came to 14 bases. The CDR3 DNA is TGTGCCAGCAGTGACGGACTGATTCCCTACGAGCAGTACTTC. This sequence encodes CASSDGLIPYEQYF.

V is TRBV6-1 and J is TRBJ2-7; weak D call: TRBD1 (5 bases). This CDR3 spans 14 amino acids. The germline gives CDR1 MNHNS, CDR2 SASEGT. V was shortened by 6 bases and J by 3 bases, with 15 bases between the two germline ends. The DNA for the CDR3 is TGTGCCAGCAGCCGCAACAGGTATCGCTACGAGCAGTACTTC. This codes for CASSRNRYRYEQYF.

The chain links TRBV9 to TRBJ1-1; D is perhaps TRBD1 (5 bases). V was pared by 2 bases and J by 8 bases, with 10 bases between. CDR1 is SGDLS and CDR2 is YYNGEE in the germline V gene. The CDR3 is 12 residues long. The DNA for the CDR3 is TGTGCCAGCAGCGTGGGGACGGGAGAAGCTTTCTTT. This translates into CASSVGTGEAFF.

In its sample, this clone ranks as medium-sized. CDR3 nucleotides: TGCGCCAGCAGCTTGGCTAATGGACAGGGGTACAATGAGCAGTTCTTC. This codes for CASSLANGQGYNEQFF. The rearrangement links TRBV5-1 to TRBJ2-1; 9 bases are a match to TRBD1. CDR3 size: 16 residues. Germline V CDR1 and CDR2: SGHRS, YFSETQ. J was trimmed by 4 bases and V by 0 bases; bases with no gene match: 5.

This chain links TRBV6-1 with TRBJ1-3, with TRBD1 matching 12 bases. CDR1 MNHNS and CDR2 SASEGT come from the germline V gene. The V and J ends lost 1 base and 3 bases, in that order; junction bases with no gene match: 4. This CDR3 is 17 amino acids long. In DNA form, the CDR3 reads TGTGCCAGCAGTGAAGGGAGGGACAGGGGGCTTGGAAACACCATATATTTT. It codes for CASSEGRDRGLGNTIYF.